A selection of T cell receptor beta chains follows, all from one sample in a study of PD-1 blockade in classical Hodgkin lymphoma. Some clones are missing from TCRdb's copy, which holds only in-frame ones; the method was immunoSEQ multiplex PCR. Of some 110,000 clones in the sample, about 92% were seen once. This specimen consisted of peripheral blood mononuclear cells (PBMCs), obtained before the fourth cycle of nivolumab. The receptors here all came from a human donor with classical Hodgkin lymphoma. Both conserved end residues are part of each CDR3. D genes are given only for firm matches. Size values are once, few and many counts, or a class for expanded clones, and some rows have none.

NA	TRBV28	TRBJ1-4	NA	CASSLGRSNEKLFF	TGTGCCAGCAGTCTGGGTAGGAGTAATGAAAAACTGTTTTTT
TRBD1	TRBV7-9	TRBJ2-7	NA	CASSAGQGVHEQYF	TGTGCCAGCAGCGCAGGACAGGGTGTGCACGAGCAGTACTTC
TRBD1	TRBV25-1	TRBJ2-1	NA	CASCVTGMNEQFF	TGTGCCAGCTGCGTGACAGGGATGAATGAGCAGTTCTTC
NA	TRBV10-3	TRBJ1-4	NA	CAISITGNNEKLFF	TGTGCCATCAGCATTACAGGGAATAATGAAAAACTGTTTTTT
TRBD1	TRBV7-6	TRBJ2-1	NA	CASSSGTGGSYNEQFF	TGTGCCAGCAGCTCTGGGACAGGGGGGTCCTACAATGAGCAGTTCTTC
NA	TRBV7-9	TRBJ1-1	NA	CASSSSPGNTEAFF	TGTGCCAGCAGTTCTTCCCCGGGGAACACTGAAGCTTTCTTT
NA	TRBV5-1	TRBJ2-7	NA	CASSLVRAQGSEQYF	TGCGCCAGCAGCTTGGTCAGGGCACAGGGAAGCGAGCAGTACTTC
TRBD1	TRBV11-1	TRBJ2-7	NA	CASSPRTGNYEQYF	TGTGCCAGCAGCCCACGGACAGGGAACTACGAGCAGTACTTC
NA	TRBV2	TRBJ1-2	NA	CASTSIRERDYYGYTF	TGTGCCAGCACCTCCATCAGGGAGCGTGACTACTATGGCTACACCTTC
NA	TRBV2	TRBJ1-4	NA	CASSVQEGEKLFF	TGTGCCAGCAGTGTTCAAGAGGGTGAAAAATTGTTTTTT
TRBD1	TRBV6-1	TRBJ2-7	NA	CASSRDRAYEQYF	TGTGCCAGCAGCCGGGACAGGGCCTACGAGCAGTACTTC
NA	TRBV2	TRBJ2-1	once	CASRSGGGLYNEQFF	TGTGCCAGCAGGTCTGGGGGTGGCCTCTACAATGAGCAGTTCTTC
NA	TRBV27	TRBJ1-2	NA	CASSSTSVTGTPWDGYTF	TGTGCCAGCAGTTCCACCTCCGTAACAGGGACACCTTGGGATGGCTACACCTTC
NA	TRBV7-2	TRBJ1-3	few	CASSLRSSGNTIYF	TGTGCCAGCAGCTTGAGGAGCTCTGGAAACACCATATATTTT
TRBD1	TRBV28	TRBJ1-2	NA	CASRQKQGAGYGYTF	TGTGCCAGCAGACAAAAACAGGGGGCGGGCTATGGCTACACCTTC
NA	TRBV5-1	TRBJ2-4	once	CASSFWIIGAQAKNIQYF	TGCGCCAGCAGCTTTTGGATTATAGGGGCGCAGGCCAAAAACATTCAGTACTTC
TRBD1	TRBV5-1	TRBJ2-2	once	CASSLYRGLTSNTGELFF	TGCGCCAGCAGCTTGTACAGGGGGCTTACTTCGAACACCGGGGAGCTGTTTTTT
NA	TRBV30	TRBJ2-5	NA	CAWSEGLGQETQYF	TGTGCCTGGAGTGAAGGACTGGGCCAAGAGACCCAGTACTTC
NA	TRBV7-6	TRBJ2-5	NA	CASSPNGLLGETQYF	TGTGCCAGCAGTCCCAACGGACTCCTTGGAGAGACCCAGTACTTC
TRBD1	TRBV5-6	TRBJ1-3	NA	CASSANRGPGNTIYF	TGTGCCAGCAGCGCGAACAGGGGTCCGGGAAACACCATATATTTT
NA	TRBV7-9	TRBJ2-4	NA	CASSWVGQNIQYF	TGTGCCAGCAGCTGGGTGGGGCAAAACATTCAGTACTTC
TRBD2	TRBV29-1	TRBJ2-2	NA	CSVHNRAGDTGELFF	TGCAGCGTGCATAATAGAGCGGGAGACACCGGGGAGCTGTTTTTT
NA	TRBV2	TRBJ2-3	NA	CASSEGRGASTDTQYF	TGTGCCAGCAGTGAAGGCAGAGGGGCTAGCACAGATACGCAGTATTTT
TRBD1	TRBV2	TRBJ2-2	once	CASSEDLVGGPGELFF	TGTGCCAGCAGTGAAGATCTTGTAGGGGGCCCCGGGGAGCTGTTTTTT
NA	TRBV6-5	TRBJ1-1	NA	CASSYTSGNTEAFF	TGTGCCAGCAGTTATACGTCAGGGAACACTGAAGCTTTCTTT
TRBD2	TRBV6-1	TRBJ2-1	NA	CAGSGSNYNEQFF	TGTGCCGGTAGCGGGAGCAACTACAATGAGCAGTTCTTC
NA	TRBV30	TRBJ1-2	NA	CAWSARANYGYTF	TGTGCCTGGAGTGCCCGGGCTAACTATGGCTACACCTTC
NA	TRBV28	TRBJ1-5	NA	CASRAYMGAGQPQHF	TGTGCCAGCAGGGCGTATATGGGGGCTGGTCAGCCCCAGCATTTT
TRBD1	TRBV28	TRBJ1-5	NA	CASSLGQGASSNQPQHF	TGTGCCAGCAGTTTGGGGCAGGGGGCAAGTAGCAATCAGCCCCAGCATTTT
TRBD2	TRBV2	TRBJ2-2	NA	CASKKSGSPTGELFF	TGTGCCAGCAAGAAAAGCGGGAGTCCCACCGGGGAGCTGTTTTTT
NA	TRBV5-1	TRBJ1-2	NA	CASRPGVPGNGYTF	TGCGCCAGCAGGCCAGGGGTCCCGGGTAATGGCTACACCTTC
NA	TRBV19	TRBJ1-2	NA	CASSPQGFYGYTF	TGTGCCAGTAGTCCGCAGGGATTCTATGGCTACACCTTC
TRBD1	TRBV29-1	TRBJ2-3	NA	CSVGGQGMAQGTQYF	TGCAGCGTTGGAGGACAGGGAATGGCACAGGGTACGCAGTATTTT
TRBD1	TRBV28	TRBJ2-3	NA	CASSYDDGTAWFRRTDTQYF	TGTGCCAGCAGCTACGACGATGGGACAGCTTGGTTCAGGAGGACAGATACGCAGTATTTT
NA	TRBV6-5	TRBJ1-4	NA	CASSYLANNEKLFF	TGTGCCAGCAGTTACTTGGCCAATAATGAAAAACTGTTTTTT
NA	TRBV19	TRBJ2-7	NA	CASSQQLEVHSYEQYF	TGTGCCAGTAGTCAGCAGCTGGAAGTGCATTCCTACGAGCAGTACTTC
NA	TRBV5-6	TRBJ2-5	few	CASRQGQGTQYF	TGTGCCAGCAGGCAAGGACAAGGGACCCAGTACTTC
TRBD2	TRBV29-1	TRBJ2-7	NA	CSVRRTSGAYEQYF	TGCAGCGTCCGCCGGACTAGCGGGGCCTACGAGCAGTACTTC
TRBD2	TRBV19	TRBJ2-7	NA	CASSIVASGTYEQYF	TGTGCCAGTAGTATAGTGGCTAGCGGCACTTACGAGCAGTACTTC